This TCR beta chain is from a study of shared clonotypes between healthy human individuals. Study at large: The study used three CD4 naive, three CD4 memory, two CD8 naive and one CD8 memory plate per donor. Regarding the study as a whole: Unshared clonotypes carried lower generation probabilities than those common to all four donors. Sampling included only blood; tissue repertoires likely differ. On the whole, naive subsets had larger estimated richness than memory subsets had.

Germline values: CDR1 LNHDA, CDR2 SQIVND (reference sequence). V lost 3 bases and J 0 bases, leaving 15 bases between the germline ends. This CDR3 has 17 amino acids. TCRdb's table, derived via immunoSEQ multiplex PCR, lists solely in-frame clones and lacks some. The table includes roughly 2.1 million clones, around 93% detected once. Remarks on this clone: The antigen is undetermined.

Terminally differentiated effector memory CD45RA+ cells were excluded by CCR7 positive selection of CD45RO-negative cells. This receptor was identified in a man aged 18 to 29 in good health. Some clones in this sample may be carry-over from other donors' samples. Input material: naive CD8+ T cells from PBMCs. The rearrangement joins TRBV19 to TRBJ2-1, with a tentative D call TRBD1 (6 bases). CDR3 in amino acids: CASSIRTDLSSYNEQFF. CDR3 DNA sequence: TGTGCCAGTAGTATTCGGACAGACCTAAGCTCCTACAATGAGCAGTTCTTC.